The following is a TCR beta chain sequence with its context. Its antigen is currently unknown. V lost 5 bases and J lost 1; bases outside the gene matches: 9. Germline V gives CDR1 SQVTM, CDR2 ANQGSEA. This CDR3 has 15 residues. This specimen belongs to a study of CD8+ T cells in alopecia areata. The wider study: Treatment with tofacitinib (6 to 18 months) was followed by 6 months off drug. General study results and limits: Normal scalp showed lower clonality than lesional scalp, especially alopecia totalis/universalis.

TCR sequencing used cDNA made by reverse transcription of extracted RNA. This table comes from immunoSEQ multiplex PCR, and its TCRdb copy is limited to in-frame clones, with some not included. Among roughly 210,000 clones listed, approximately 47% were seen once. Noted treatment: oral pan-JAK inhibitor, 5-10 mg twice daily. This sequence joins TRBV29-1 and TRBJ1-2; 8 bases line up with TRBD1. The specimen was CD4+ T cells sorted from blood, collected between weeks 36 and 40, from a patient treated with tofacitinib. The TCR comes from a human donor with alopecia areata. The DNA of the CDR3 is TGCAGCGTTTCCGGACAGGGAGGGAGTAACTATGGCTACACCTTC. It codes for CSVSGQGGSNYGYTF.